A single T cell receptor beta chain is shown here with its context. Its cognate antigen is unknown. The CDR3 loop spans 13 amino acids. Germline V gives CDR1 SEHNR, CDR2 FQNEAQ (reference sequence). V gave up 1 base and J gave up 5 bases, with 8 bases separating them. Thymus specimens were resections from corrective heart surgery. These data originate in a study of human thymus T cells. Whole-study results and caveats: What related research reported was that thymic repertoires overlapped highly among unrelated individuals.

Libraries were prepared by immunoSEQ multiplex PCR; TCRdb keeps only in-frame clonotypes and omits some of them. Among about 130,000 clones listed, around 94% were seen once. This TCR came from a boy younger than two with a congenital heart defect but otherwise immunologically healthy. The chain carries TRBV7-9 and TRBJ2-5; D is perhaps TRBD1 or TRBD2 (5 bases each). The specimen sequenced was thymus tissue. The CDR3 loop is CASSLVGTETQYF. CDR3 in DNA: TGTGCCAGCAGCTTAGTAGGGACGGAGACCCAGTACTTC.